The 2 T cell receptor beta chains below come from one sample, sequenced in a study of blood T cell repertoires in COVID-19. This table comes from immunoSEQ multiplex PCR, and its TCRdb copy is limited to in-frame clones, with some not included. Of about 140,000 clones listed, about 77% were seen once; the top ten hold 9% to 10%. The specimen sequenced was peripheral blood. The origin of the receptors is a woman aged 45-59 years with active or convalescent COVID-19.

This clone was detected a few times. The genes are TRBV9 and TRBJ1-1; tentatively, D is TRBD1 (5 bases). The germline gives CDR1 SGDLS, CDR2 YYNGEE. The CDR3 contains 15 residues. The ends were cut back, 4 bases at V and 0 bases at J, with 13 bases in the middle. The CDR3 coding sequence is TGTGCCAGCAGCCTACTGGGGGGGATGAACACTGAAGCTTTCTTT. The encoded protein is CASSLLGGMNTEAFF.

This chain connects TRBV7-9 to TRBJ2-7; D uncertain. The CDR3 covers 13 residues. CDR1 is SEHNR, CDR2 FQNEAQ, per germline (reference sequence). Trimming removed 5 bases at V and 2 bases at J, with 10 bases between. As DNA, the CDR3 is TGTGCCAGCAGCCCGTCACACGCCTACGAGCAGTACTTC. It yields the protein CASSPSHAYEQYF.